This entry lists 17 T cell receptor beta chains sequenced from one sample in a study of vaccination effects on CD4 cells after COVID-19. Method: immunoSEQ multiplex PCR; TCRdb's copy keeps in-frame clones and lacks some. The table records some 29,000 clones, around 74% of them present only once. ViraFEST used viral peptide pools to expand antigen-specific CD4+ T cells before sequencing. The authors isolated CD4+ T cells after nine to eleven days of culture. Vaccine administered to participants consisted of two doses of either BNT162b2 or mRNA-1273. These receptors have no identified antigens. Specimen: CD4+ T cells from PBMCs cultured with HCoV-OC43 spike peptides, collected after COVID-19 vaccination. The subset here: HCoV-OC43 spike overlapping peptide pool stimulation. These receptors all stem from a human donor who received a COVID-19 vaccine.

The rearrangement uses TRBV3-1 (or the pseudogene TRBV3-2) and TRBJ2-7; D remains ambiguous. CDR3 size: 13 residues. Germline V gene data show CDR1 as LGHDT and CDR2 as YNNKEL (reference sequence). V lost 4 bases, J lost 5 bases, and 12 bases lay in between. The chain's CDR3 is CASSRAISNEQYF. DNA of the CDR3: TGTGCCAGCAGCCGTGCCATTTCTAACGAGCAGTACTTC.

This chain joins TRBV11-3 and TRBJ2-6, with TRBD1 as a possible D gene (7 bases). Germline-derived CDR1 and CDR2 are SGHNT and YENEEA. With 8 bases removed from V and 2 bases from J, the gap between germline ends came to 13 bases. The CDR3 length is 15 residues. This CDR3 reads CASSAGGTGANVLTF. CDR3 nucleotides: TGTGCCAGCTCGGCAGGGGGGACTGGGGCCAACGTCCTGACTTTC.

This clone was seen more than once but under ten times. The rearrangement links TRBV2 to TRBJ1-6, with D unclear. The V gene's germline CDR1 is SNHLY and CDR2 FYNNEI. The V gene lost 4 bases and the J gene lost 2 bases, with 6 bases spanning the gap. The CDR3 loop spans 14 amino acids. DNA of the CDR3: TGTGCCAGCAGTGCGGTGGCCTATAATTCACCCCTCCACTTT. Translating it yields CASSAVAYNSPLHF.

With regard to this clone: Mismatch with germline at one junction end may stem from a read error. The genes are TRBV30 and TRBJ1-1; no clear D gene. CDR3 length: 11 amino acids. Germline CDR1 is GTSNPN and CDR2 is SVGIG (reference sequence). CDR3 protein: CARRADTEAFF. CDR3 sequence (DNA): TGTGCCCGGAGAGCGGACACTGAAGCTTTCTTT.

Note on this clone: This sample includes further DNA sequences coding for the same CDR3. This chain joins TRBV5-1 and TRBJ1-1, with D unresolved. The V end lost 0 bases, the J end lost 3 bases, and 0 bases lay between the germline ends. CDR1 SGHRS and CDR2 YFSETQ come from the germline V gene. The CDR3 covers 11 residues. The CDR3 sequence is CASSLDTEAFF. CDR3 sequence (DNA): TGCGCCAGCAGCTTGGACACTGAAGCTTTCTTT.

This clone was detected once. The chain combines TRBV25-1 with TRBJ2-3; 9 bases are a match to TRBD2. Germline V gene data show CDR1 as MGHDK and CDR2 as SYGVNS. The CDR3 runs 15 residues. Germline trimming cut 3 bases from V and 1 base from J; bases unmatched to any gene: 2. The CDR3 sequence: CASSEAGGRTDTQYF. The CDR3 DNA reads as TGTGCCAGCAGTGAGGCGGGAGGGCGCACAGATACGCAGTATTTT.

The chain is built from TRBV6-1 and TRBJ1-1; no clear D gene. CDR3 length: 14 residues. Germline-derived CDR1 and CDR2 are MNHNS and SASEGT. V gave up 4 bases and J gave up 4 bases, with 13 bases separating them. The CDR3 loop is CASSGAVSSTEAFF. CDR3 coding DNA: TGTGCCAGCAGTGGAGCGGTCTCGAGCACTGAAGCTTTCTTT.

The V gene is TRBV27, the J gene TRBJ2-1; 12 bases agree with TRBD2. The J segment lost 4 bases and the V segment lost 2 bases, leaving 3 bases of the junction unmatched. CDR1 is MNHEY and CDR2 is SMNVEV in the germline V gene (reference sequence). The CDR3 extends over 16 amino acids. CDR3 loop: CASSLPGTSGYNEQFF. The CDR3 coding sequence is TGTGCCAGCAGTTTACCCGGGACTAGCGGGTACAATGAGCAGTTCTTC.

V gene TRBV6-1 combines with J gene TRBJ1-6, with D unresolved. Germline CDR1 MNHNS, CDR2 SASEGT. This CDR3 is built from 14 residues. Deletions cut 3 bases from V and 8 bases from J, with 11 bases between. In DNA form, the CDR3 reads TGTGCCAGCAGTGAGGCCCTGCAGCATTCACCCCTCCACTTT. It translates to CASSEALQHSPLHF.

The rearrangement uses TRBV7-9 and TRBJ1-2; D ambiguous. V gave up 4 bases and J gave up 0 bases, with 15 bases separating them. The V gene's germline CDR1 is SEHNR and CDR2 FQNEAQ (reference sequence). The CDR3 has 16 residues. The CDR3 sequence: CASSSQKGEPNYGYTF. The CDR3 DNA reads TGTGCCAGCAGCTCGCAAAAGGGAGAGCCTAACTATGGCTACACCTTC.

This clone was observed once. This rearrangement joins TRBV7-2 to TRBJ2-1; 11 positions agree with TRBD2. Unmatched junction bases numbered 6, after V lost 2 bases and J lost 9 bases. Per the germline V gene, CDR1 is SGHTA and CDR2 is FQGNSA. The CDR3 loop spans 15 amino acids. CDR3 DNA sequence: TGTGCCAGCAGCTTATTAGCGGGAGGGCCCGGTGAGCAGTTCTTC. Residues: CASSLLAGGPGEQFF.

The chain has TRBV24-1 and TRBJ1-5; tentative D call: TRBD1 (5 bases). CDR1 is KGHDR and CDR2 is SFDVKD in the germline V gene. This CDR3 region has 16 residues. The V end was cut by 4 bases, the J end by 0 bases, with 12 bases between. Here the CDR3 DNA reads TGTGCCACCAGTGAATCTGACAGCAATAGCAATCAGCCCCAGCATTTT. It is translated as CATSESDSNSNQPQHF.

The rearrangement joins TRBV10-3 to TRBJ2-2; 7 bases are a match to TRBD1. V was clipped by 0 bases and J by 2 bases; unmatched bases: 12. Germline CDR1 ENHRY, CDR2 SYGVKD. The CDR3 loop spans 19 amino acids. CDR3 residues: CAISESRFRQGDNTGELFF. CDR3 sequence (DNA): TGTGCCATCAGTGAGTCAAGGTTTCGGCAGGGGGACAACACCGGGGAGCTGTTTTTT.

This chain uses TRBV27 with TRBJ2-1, with D possibly matching TRBD2 (6 bases). Trimming shortened V by 9 bases and J by 9 bases, and 18 bases separated the two germline ends. From germline, CDR1 is MNHEY and CDR2 SMNVEV (reference sequence). The CDR3 runs 13 residues. CDR3 region: CASMAGSFGEQFF. The DNA of the CDR3 is TGTGCCAGTATGGCCGGGAGTTTCGGTGAGCAGTTCTTC.

V and J are TRBV5-1 and TRBJ2-2, with TRBD2 matching over 8 bases. CDR3 length: 16 amino acids. Trimming at V came to 2 bases and at J to 6 bases, leaving 9 bases not matched to a gene. Germline values: CDR1 SGHRS, CDR2 YFSETQ. CDR3: CASSFSGLARAGELFF. CDR3 DNA sequence: TGCGCCAGCAGCTTCTCCGGACTAGCAAGGGCCGGGGAGCTGTTTTTT. Looking up the rest from reference TRBV5-1 and TRBJ2-2 gives the full variable domain: KAGVTQTPRYLIKTRGQQVTLSCSPISGHRSVSWYQQTPGQGLQFLFEYFSETQRNKGNFPGRFSGRQFSNSRSEMNVSTLELGDSALYLCASSFSGLARAGELFFGEGSRLTVL.

This clone was picked up a small number of times. This chain links TRBV29-1 with TRBJ2-7, with D perhaps TRBD1 (7 bases). The V end lost 2 bases, the J end lost 3 bases, and 8 bases lay between the germline ends. Germline lookup yields CDR1 SQVTM and CDR2 ANQGSEA. CDR3 length equals 12 residues. CDR3 DNA: TGCAGCGTTGAACAGGGGGGCTACGAGCAGTACTTC. This translates into CSVEQGGYEQYF.

This clone has just a few counts. This sequence joins TRBV18 and TRBJ1-3, with 7 positions matching TRBD1. The germline gives CDR1 KGHSH, CDR2 LQKENI. The CDR3 loop spans 17 amino acids. V dropped 3 bases and J dropped 0; count of bases not matched to a gene: 8. CDR3 region: CASSPMTGKSSGNTIYF. In DNA form, the CDR3 reads TGTGCCAGCTCACCGATGACAGGGAAGAGCTCTGGAAACACCATATATTTT.